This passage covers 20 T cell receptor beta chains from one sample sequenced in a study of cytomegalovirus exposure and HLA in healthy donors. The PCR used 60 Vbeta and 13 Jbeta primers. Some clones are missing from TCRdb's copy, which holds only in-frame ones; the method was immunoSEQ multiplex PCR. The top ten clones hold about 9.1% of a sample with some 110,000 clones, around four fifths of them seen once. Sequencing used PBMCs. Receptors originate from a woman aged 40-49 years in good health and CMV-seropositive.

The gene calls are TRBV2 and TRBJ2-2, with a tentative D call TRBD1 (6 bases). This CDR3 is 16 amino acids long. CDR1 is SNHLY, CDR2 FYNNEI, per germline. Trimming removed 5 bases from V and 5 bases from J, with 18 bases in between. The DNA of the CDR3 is TGTGCCAGCAGTTCACAGGGTTCGGTGTTGACCGGGGAGCTGTTTTTT. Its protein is CASSSQGSVLTGELFF.

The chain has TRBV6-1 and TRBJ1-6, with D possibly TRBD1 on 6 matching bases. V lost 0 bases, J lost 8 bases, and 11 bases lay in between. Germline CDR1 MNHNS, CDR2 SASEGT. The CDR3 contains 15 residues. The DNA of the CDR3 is TGTGCCAGCAGTGAAGCATCACAGGGCGATTCACCCCTCCACTTT. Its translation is CASSEASQGDSPLHF.

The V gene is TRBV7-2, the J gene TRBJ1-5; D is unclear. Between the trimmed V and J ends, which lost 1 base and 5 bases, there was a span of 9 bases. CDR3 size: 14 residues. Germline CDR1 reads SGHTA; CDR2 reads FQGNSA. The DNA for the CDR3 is TGTGCCAGCAGCTTAGTAATGGGAGATCAGCCCCAGCATTTT. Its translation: CASSLVMGDQPQHF.

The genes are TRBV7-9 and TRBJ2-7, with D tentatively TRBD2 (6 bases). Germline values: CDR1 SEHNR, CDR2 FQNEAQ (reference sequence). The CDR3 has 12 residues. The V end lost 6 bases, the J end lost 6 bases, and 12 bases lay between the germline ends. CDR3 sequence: CASRSGSGEQYF. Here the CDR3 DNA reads TGTGCCAGCAGGTCCGGGAGCGGCGAGCAGTACTTC.

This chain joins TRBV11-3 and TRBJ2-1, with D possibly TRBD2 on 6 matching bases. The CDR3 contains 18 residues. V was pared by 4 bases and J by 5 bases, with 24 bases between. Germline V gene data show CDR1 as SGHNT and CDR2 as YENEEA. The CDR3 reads CASSSGGEWTFYNNEQFF. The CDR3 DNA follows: TGTGCCAGCAGCTCCGGGGGTGAGTGGACGTTTTATAACAATGAGCAGTTCTTC.

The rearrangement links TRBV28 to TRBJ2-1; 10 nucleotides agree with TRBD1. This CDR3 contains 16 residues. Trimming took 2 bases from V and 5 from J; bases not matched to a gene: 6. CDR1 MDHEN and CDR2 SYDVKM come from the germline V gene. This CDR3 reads CASSLGTGVLNNEQFF. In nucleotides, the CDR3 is TGTGCCAGCAGTTTAGGGACAGGGGTGTTAAACAATGAGCAGTTCTTC.

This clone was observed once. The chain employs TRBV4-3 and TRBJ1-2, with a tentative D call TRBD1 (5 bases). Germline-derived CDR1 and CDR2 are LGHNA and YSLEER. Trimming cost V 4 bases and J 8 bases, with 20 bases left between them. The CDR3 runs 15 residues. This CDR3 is CASSRQIREEGGYTF. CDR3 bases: TGCGCCAGCAGCCGGCAAATCAGGGAGGAAGGAGGCTACACCTTC.

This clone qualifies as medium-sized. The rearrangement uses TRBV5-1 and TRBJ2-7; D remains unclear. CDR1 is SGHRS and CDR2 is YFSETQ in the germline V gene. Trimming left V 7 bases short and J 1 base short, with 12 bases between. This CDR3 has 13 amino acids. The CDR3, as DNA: TGCGCCAGCCGCGAAAGAGATTCCTACGAGCAGTACTTC. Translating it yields CASRERDSYEQYF.

The CDR3 loop is CASSSGFAASQETQYF. CDR3 DNA: TGTGCCAGCAGCTCCGGATTCGCGGCTAGCCAAGAGACCCAGTACTTC. The rearrangement joins TRBV11-2 to TRBJ2-5; D is uncertain. The CDR3 covers 16 residues. Trimming took 4 bases from V and 1 from J, leaving 16 bases between them. CDR1 and CDR2 from the germline V gene are SGHAT and FQNNGV.

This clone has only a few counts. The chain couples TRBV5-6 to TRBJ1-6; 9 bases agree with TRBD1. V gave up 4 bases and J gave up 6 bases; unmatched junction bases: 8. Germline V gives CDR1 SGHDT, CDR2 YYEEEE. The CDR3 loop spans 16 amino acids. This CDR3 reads CASSGLRDRANSPLHF. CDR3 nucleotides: TGTGCCAGCAGCGGCCTCCGGGACAGGGCTAATTCACCCCTCCACTTT.

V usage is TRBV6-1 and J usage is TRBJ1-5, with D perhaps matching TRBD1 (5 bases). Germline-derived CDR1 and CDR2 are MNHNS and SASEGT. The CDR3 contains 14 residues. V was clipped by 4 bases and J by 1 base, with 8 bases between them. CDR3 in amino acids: CASSGGDSNQPQHF. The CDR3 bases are TGTGCCAGCAGTGGGGGCGACAGCAATCAGCCCCAGCATTTT.

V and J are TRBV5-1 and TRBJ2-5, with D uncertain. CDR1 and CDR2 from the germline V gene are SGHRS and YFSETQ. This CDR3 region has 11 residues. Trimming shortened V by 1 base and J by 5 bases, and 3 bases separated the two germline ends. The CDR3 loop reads CASSLLETQYF. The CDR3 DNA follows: TGCGCCAGCAGCTTGCTGGAGACCCAGTACTTC. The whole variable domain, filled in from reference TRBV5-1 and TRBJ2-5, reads KAGVTQTPRYLIKTRGQQVTLSCSPISGHRSVSWYQQTPGQGLQFLFEYFSETQRNKGNFPGRFSGRQFSNSRSEMNVSTLELGDSALYLCASSLLETQYFGPGTRLLVL.

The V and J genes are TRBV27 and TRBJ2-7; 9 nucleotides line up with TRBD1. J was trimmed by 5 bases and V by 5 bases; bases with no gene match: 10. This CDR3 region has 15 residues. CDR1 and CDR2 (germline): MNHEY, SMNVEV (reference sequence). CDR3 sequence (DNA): TGTGCCAGCAGTAATACCGGGACAGGGACCAACGAGCAGTACTTC. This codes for CASSNTGTGTNEQYF.

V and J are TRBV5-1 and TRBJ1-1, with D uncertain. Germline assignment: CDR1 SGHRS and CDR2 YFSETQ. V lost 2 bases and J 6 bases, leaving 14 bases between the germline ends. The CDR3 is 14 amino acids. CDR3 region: CASSLRSGEAEAFF. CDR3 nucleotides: TGCGCCAGCAGCTTAAGAAGCGGAGAGGCTGAAGCTTTCTTT.

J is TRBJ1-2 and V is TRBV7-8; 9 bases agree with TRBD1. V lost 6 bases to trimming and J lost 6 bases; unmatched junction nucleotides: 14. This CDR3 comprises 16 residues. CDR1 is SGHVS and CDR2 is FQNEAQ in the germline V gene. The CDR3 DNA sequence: TGTGCCAGCAGTTCGCGGCGGGACAGGGTCTTCGATGGCTACACCTTC. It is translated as CASSSRRDRVFDGYTF.

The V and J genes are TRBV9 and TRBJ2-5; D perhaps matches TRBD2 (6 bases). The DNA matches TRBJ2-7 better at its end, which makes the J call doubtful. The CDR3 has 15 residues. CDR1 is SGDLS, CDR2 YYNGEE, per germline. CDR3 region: CASSPRLGRTYEQYF. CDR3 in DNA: TGTGCCAGCAGCCCAAGACTAGGTCGGACCTACGAGCAGTACTTC.

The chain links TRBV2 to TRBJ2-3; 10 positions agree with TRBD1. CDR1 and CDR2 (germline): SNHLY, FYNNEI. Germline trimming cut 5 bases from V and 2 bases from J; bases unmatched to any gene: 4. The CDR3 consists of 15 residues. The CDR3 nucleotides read TGTGCCAGCAGTTCGGACAGGGGGGACACAGATACGCAGTATTTT. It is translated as CASSSDRGDTDTQYF. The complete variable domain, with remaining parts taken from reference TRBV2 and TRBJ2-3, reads EPEVTQTPSHQVTQMGQEVILRCVPISNHLYFYWYRQILGQKVEFLVSFYNNEISEKSEIFDDQFSVERPDGSNFTLKIRSTKLEDSAMYFCASSSDRGDTDTQYFGPGTRLTVL.

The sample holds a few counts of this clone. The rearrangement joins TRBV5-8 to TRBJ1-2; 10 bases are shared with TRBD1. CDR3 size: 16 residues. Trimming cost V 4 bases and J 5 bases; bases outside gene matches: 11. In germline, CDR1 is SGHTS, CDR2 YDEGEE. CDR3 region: CASSRRGTGVGYGYTF. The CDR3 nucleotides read TGTGCCAGCAGCCGAAGGGGGACAGGGGTTGGGTATGGCTACACCTTC. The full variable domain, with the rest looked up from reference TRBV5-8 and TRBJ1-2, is EAGVTQSPTHLIKTRGQQATLRCSPISGHTSVYWYQQALGLGLQFLLWYDEGEERNRGNFPPRFSGRQFPNYSSELNVNALELEDSALYLCASSRRGTGVGYGYTFGSGTRLTVV.

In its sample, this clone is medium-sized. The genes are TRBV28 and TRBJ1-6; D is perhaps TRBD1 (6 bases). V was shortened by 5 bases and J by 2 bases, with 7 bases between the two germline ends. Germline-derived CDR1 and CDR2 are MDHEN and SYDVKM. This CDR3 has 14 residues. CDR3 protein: CASSTGTYNSPLHF. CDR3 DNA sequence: TGTGCCAGCAGTACAGGGACCTATAATTCACCCCTCCACTTT.

CDR3 sequence reads: CASSSQTSGGYTF. The CDR3, as DNA: TGTGCCAGCAGTTCGCAAACATCGGGGGGCTACACCTTC. The chain has TRBV28 and TRBJ1-2; D remains ambiguous. Trimming took off 4 bases at V and 8 bases at J, with 14 bases between the two ends. CDR1 is MDHEN and CDR2 is SYDVKM in the germline V gene. The CDR3 is 13 residues long.